A single sample gave rise to the 29 T cell receptor beta chains below, sequenced in a study of OX40 agonist ivuxolimab in advanced cancers. Some clones are missing from TCRdb's copy, which holds only in-frame ones; the method was immunoSEQ multiplex PCR. The sample has fewer than 75,000 clones; approximately 80% are singletons. The source material was CD4+ or CD8+ T cells sorted from blood, sampled in a trial of the OX40 agonist ivuxolimab. These receptors came from an adult with an advanced solid tumor such as melanoma, head and neck, liver or kidney cancer.

The rearrangement links TRBV4-2 to TRBJ2-5; no reliable D call. Germline V lookup: CDR1 LGHNA, CDR2 YNFKEQ. This CDR3 has 16 residues. Trimming left V 0 bases short and J 4 bases short, with 15 bases between. For the CDR3, the DNA is TGTGCCAGCAGCCAAGATAATGTGGCTTTGGGAGAGACCCAGTACTTC. Translation: CASSQDNVALGETQYF.

The chain uses TRBV7-2 and TRBJ1-4, with a tentative D call TRBD1 (6 bases). The CDR3 extends over 15 amino acids. In germline, CDR1 is SGHTA, CDR2 FQGNSA. Trimming removed 3 bases from V and 7 bases from J, with 15 bases in between. DNA of the CDR3: TGTGCCAGCAGCTTTTACAGGGCTGAGAGTGAAAAACTGTTTTTT. Amino acids: CASSFYRAESEKLFF. The whole variable domain, filled in from reference TRBV7-2 and TRBJ1-4, reads GAGVSQSPSNKVTEKGKDVELRCDPISGHTALYWYRQSLGQGLEFLIYFQGNSAPDKSGLPSDRFSAERTGGSVSTLTIQRTQQEDSAVYLCASSFYRAESEKLFFGSGTQLSVL.

The V call is TRBV20-1, the J call TRBJ2-1; unclear D gene. Deletions cut 0 bases from V and 10 bases from J, with 7 bases between. Germline V CDR1 and CDR2: DFQATT, SNEGSKA (reference sequence). The CDR3 runs to 11 residues. The CDR3 spells CSARDMTEQFF. The DNA for the CDR3 is TGCAGTGCTAGAGATATGACAGAGCAGTTCTTC.

V and J are TRBV7-8 and TRBJ2-7; 13 bases line up with TRBD2. In germline, CDR1 is SGHVS, CDR2 FQNEAQ. V lost 5 bases to trimming and J lost 2 bases; unmatched junction nucleotides: 3. The CDR3 extends over 15 amino acids. CDR3 residues: CASSPGTSGAYEQYF. In nucleotides, the CDR3 is TGTGCCAGCAGCCCAGGGACTAGCGGGGCCTACGAGCAGTACTTC.

This chain links TRBV2 with TRBJ1-1, with D possibly TRBD1 on 5 matching bases. This CDR3 spans 16 amino acids. CDR1 is SNHLY and CDR2 is FYNNEI in the germline V gene. Trimming removed 3 bases from V and 1 base from J, with 15 bases in between. The chain's CDR3 is CASSEDRGAGNTEAFF. Here the CDR3 DNA reads TGTGCCAGCAGTGAGGATCGGGGCGCGGGGAACACTGAAGCTTTCTTT. The full variable domain, in which reference TRBV2 and TRBJ1-1 provide the parts outside the CDR3, is EPEVTQTPSHQVTQMGQEVILRCVPISNHLYFYWYRQILGQKVEFLVSFYNNEISEKSEIFDDQFSVERPDGSNFTLKIRSTKLEDSAMYFCASSEDRGAGNTEAFFGQGTRLTVV.

This clone was counted between two and nine times. The chain couples TRBV4-2 to TRBJ2-7; D is possibly TRBD2 (5 bases). The length of the CDR3 is 14 residues. Trimming pared 5 bases from V and 4 bases from J, leaving 15 bases between. CDR1 LGHNA and CDR2 YNFKEQ come from the germline V gene. As DNA, the CDR3 is TGTGCCAGCAGCTTGAGAGGGAGTGATTACGAGCAGTACTTC. This gives the protein CASSLRGSDYEQYF.

V gene TRBV28 combines with J gene TRBJ1-1; 8 bases match TRBD1. The germline V gene encodes CDR1 MDHEN and CDR2 SYDVKM. The V and J ends lost 4 bases and 1 base, in that order; junction bases with no gene match: 2. This CDR3 has 14 residues. CDR3 in DNA: TGTGCCAGCAGTTCCGGGACAGGGAACACTGAAGCTTTCTTT. Protein: CASSSGTGNTEAFF.

This clone was seen only a few times. The gene calls are TRBV10-1 and TRBJ1-2; the D is unclear. The CDR3 contains 13 residues. CDR1 is WNHNN, CDR2 SYGVQD, per germline (reference sequence). V gave up 2 bases and J gave up 4 bases, with 8 bases separating them. The CDR3 coding sequence is TGCGCCAGCAGTGAGAACGCCCGCTATGGCTACACCTTC. Encoded protein: CASSENARYGYTF.

The CDR3 nucleotides read TGCGCCAGCAGCTTACAGGGTAATACCTACAATGAGCAGTTCTTC. Protein sequence: CASSLQGNTYNEQFF. The rearrangement joins TRBV5-1 to TRBJ2-1; TRBD1 might be the D (6 bases). This CDR3 comprises 15 residues. Germline V gene sequence: CDR1 SGHRS, CDR2 YFSETQ. Trimming removed 2 bases from V and 2 bases from J, with 11 bases in between.

The rearrangement joins TRBV2 to TRBJ2-4; 8 bases fit TRBD1. The CDR3 consists of 18 residues. After removal of 1 base from V and 0 bases from J, the junction contained 8 bases not matched to a gene. Germline V gives CDR1 SNHLY, CDR2 FYNNEI. Here the CDR3 reads CASSEGGQVRLAKNIQYF. DNA for the CDR3: TGTGCCAGCAGTGAAGGGGGACAGGTCCGCTTAGCCAAAAACATTCAGTACTTC.

The CDR3 nucleotides read TGTGCCAGCTCACCACCTAGCTTTCAAGAGACCCAGTACTTC. Translated, it gives CASSPPSFQETQYF. The V and J genes are TRBV18 and TRBJ2-5, with D unclear. Trimming shortened V by 0 bases and J by 2 bases, and 7 bases separated the two germline ends. Germline CDR1 reads KGHSH; CDR2 reads LQKENI. CDR3 length equals 14 residues.

V and J are TRBV2 and TRBJ1-1, with D perhaps TRBD1 (6 bases). CDR1 and CDR2 from the germline V gene are SNHLY and FYNNEI. V lost 6 bases to trimming and J lost 4 bases, with 21 bases between them. The length of the CDR3 is 16 residues. The CDR3 is CASRDHTTRGRTEAFF. In DNA, the CDR3 is TGTGCCAGCAGGGACCATACAACCAGGGGCCGCACTGAAGCTTTCTTT.

The chain is built from TRBV7-2 and TRBJ1-4; perhaps TRBD1 as D (5 bases). V gave up 5 bases and J gave up 6 bases, with 22 bases separating them. Looked up from germline, CDR1 is SGHTA and CDR2 is FQGNSA. The CDR3 length is 17 residues. The CDR3 is CASSRRPAGARDEKLFF. The CDR3 region has the DNA TGTGCCAGCAGCCGTAGGCCCGCCGGGGCGCGAGATGAAAAACTGTTTTTT.

The V gene is TRBV19, the J gene TRBJ2-5, with TRBD2 as a possible D gene (6 bases). The CDR3 covers 14 residues. V lost 3 bases and J lost 2, with 10 bases in between. Germline CDR1 reads LNHDA; CDR2 reads SQIVND (reference sequence). The CDR3 bases are TGTGCCAGTAGTATCTCGGGGGATCAAGAGACCCAGTACTTC. This translates into CASSISGDQETQYF.

This clone was seen only a few times. This chain uses TRBV2 with TRBJ1-6, with D possibly matching TRBD1 (6 bases). CDR3 length equals 14 residues. Per germline, CDR1 SNHLY and CDR2 FYNNEI. V gave up 7 bases and J gave up 7 bases, with 14 bases separating them. Here the CDR3 reads CASTRDTANSPLHF. CDR3 in DNA: TGTGCCAGCACCCGGGACACGGCGAATTCACCCCTCCACTTT.

The count of this clone is one. The chain uses TRBV7-3 and TRBJ2-3; no firm D call. The V gene lost 5 bases and the J gene lost 2 bases, with 17 bases spanning the gap. Germline loops: CDR1 SGHTA, CDR2 FQGTGA. This CDR3 comprises 16 residues. In DNA, the CDR3 is TGTGCCAGCAGCCCGAGTTCGTCCTCAATCACAGATACGCAGTATTTT. It yields the protein CASSPSSSSITDTQYF. Based on the CDR3 plus reference TRBV7-3 and TRBJ2-3, the full variable domain is GAGVSQTPSNKVTEKGKYVELRCDPISGHTALYWYRQSLGQGPEFLIYFQGTGAADDSGLPNDRFFAVRPEGSVSTLKIQRTERGDSAVYLCASSPSSSSITDTQYFGPGTRLTVL.

This chain uses TRBV5-6 with TRBJ2-5; TRBD1 might be the D (5 bases). Trimming left V 6 bases short and J 5 bases short, with 20 bases between. CDR1 SGHDT and CDR2 YYEEEE come from the germline V gene. The CDR3 consists of 15 residues. The CDR3 reads CASTHWGPTGETQYF. CDR3 bases: TGTGCCAGCACCCACTGGGGCCCCACCGGGGAGACCCAGTACTTC.

The chain couples TRBV6-5 to TRBJ2-7; 10 bases line up with TRBD2. Per the germline V gene, CDR1 is MNHEY and CDR2 is SVGAGI. CDR3 length: 16 residues. V shed 2 bases, J shed 5 bases, and the junction held 9 bases outside the gene matches. The CDR3 DNA is TGTGCCAGCAGTTACACGTTCTCTAGCGGGAGCCACGAGCAGTACTTC. Its translation is CASSYTFSSGSHEQYF.

The chain recombines TRBV6-1 with TRBJ2-7; 9 nucleotides agree with TRBD1. Germline V lookup: CDR1 MNHNS, CDR2 SASEGT. Trimming cost V 4 bases and J 6 bases; bases outside gene matches: 13. The CDR3 loop spans 16 amino acids. In DNA, the CDR3 is TGTGCCAGCAGTGTACGACAGGGGGTTACACCTCGCGAGCAGTACTTC. Its protein product is CASSVRQGVTPREQYF.

The DNA for the CDR3 is TGTGCCAGCAGCCACGGACGGGACAACACTGAAGCTTTCTTT. Translation: CASSHGRDNTEAFF. This chain connects TRBV5-8 to TRBJ1-1; perhaps TRBD1 as D (5 bases). Germline V lookup: CDR1 SGHTS, CDR2 YDEGEE. The CDR3 is 14 amino acids. V lost 4 bases, J lost 2 bases, and 12 bases lay in between. The variable domain in full, completed from reference TRBV5-8 and TRBJ1-1, reads EAGVTQSPTHLIKTRGQQATLRCSPISGHTSVYWYQQALGLGLQFLLWYDEGEERNRGNFPPRFSGRQFPNYSSELNVNALELEDSALYLCASSHGRDNTEAFFGQGTRLTVV.

This chain uses TRBV19 with TRBJ1-5; 9 bases are shared with TRBD1. Germline V gene data show CDR1 as LNHDA and CDR2 as SQIVND (reference sequence). The CDR3 consists of 18 residues. The V gene end was trimmed by 6 bases and the J gene end by 3 bases; junction bases not matched to a gene: 15. The CDR3 region has the DNA TGTGCCAGTAGCTCCCTAGGGACAGGGCTTCGTGACAATCAGCCCCAGCATTTT. Translation gives CASSSLGTGLRDNQPQHF.

This CDR3 reads CASSVEGGGSNEKLFF. The CDR3, as DNA: TGTGCCAGCAGCGTAGAGGGCGGGGGATCAAATGAAAAACTGTTTTTT. The chain uses TRBV9 and TRBJ1-4; weak D call: TRBD1 (5 bases). Trimming took 0 bases from V and 5 from J, leaving 14 bases between them. CDR1 SGDLS and CDR2 YYNGEE come from the germline V gene. This CDR3 region has 16 residues.

This clone was observed once. Written as DNA, the CDR3 is TGTGCCAGCAGCCAAGTGCTTGGGACTAGCGGGAGGGCTTACAATGAGCAGTTCTTC. Its translation: CASSQVLGTSGRAYNEQFF. This chain links TRBV14 with TRBJ2-1; 16 positions match TRBD2. The J segment lost 4 bases and the V segment lost 1 base, leaving 7 bases of the junction unmatched. Germline V CDR1 and CDR2: SGHDN, FVKESK. There are 19 residues in the CDR3.

The chain joins TRBV30 to TRBJ2-2; unclear D gene. V was cut by 1 base and J by 1 base, with 4 bases left in between. Germline V gene data show CDR1 as GTSNPN and CDR2 as SVGIG (reference sequence). The CDR3 loop spans 13 amino acids. The CDR3 DNA reads as TGTGCCTGGAGTGAACAGAACACCGGGGAGCTGTTTTTT. This translates into CAWSEQNTGELFF.

The table lists this clone with a few counts. This rearrangement joins TRBV19 to TRBJ2-2, with 13 positions matching TRBD2. Germline trimming cut 4 bases from V and 1 base from J; bases unmatched to any gene: 3. CDR1 is LNHDA and CDR2 is SQIVND in the germline V gene (reference sequence). This CDR3 spans 17 amino acids. The CDR3 reads CASSTRLAGGNTGELFF. The CDR3 coding sequence is TGTGCCAGTAGTACCCGACTAGCGGGGGGGAACACCGGGGAGCTGTTTTTT.

This clone showed up just a few times. The CDR3 here is CASSATGQEEPQHF. In DNA form, the CDR3 reads TGTGCCAGCAGCGCAACAGGGCAGGAAGAGCCCCAGCATTTT. The chain uses TRBV2 and TRBJ1-5; TRBD1 is a possible D gene (6 bases). This CDR3 spans 14 amino acids. The V end was cut by 6 bases, the J end by 8 bases, with 17 bases between. The germline CDR1 and CDR2 sequences are SNHLY and FYNNEI. Full variable domain (rest looked up from reference TRBV2 and TRBJ1-5): EPEVTQTPSHQVTQMGQEVILRCVPISNHLYFYWYRQILGQKVEFLVSFYNNEISEKSEIFDDQFSVERPDGSNFTLKIRSTKLEDSAMYFCASSATGQEEPQHFGDGTRLSIL.

The rearrangement uses TRBV6-5 and TRBJ2-7; 8 nucleotides agree with TRBD1. There are 14 residues in the CDR3. Trimming cost V 5 bases and J 4 bases; bases outside gene matches: 7. Germline values: CDR1 MNHEY, CDR2 SVGAGI. DNA of the CDR3: TGTGCCAGCAGTCGGAGGACAGGGTTGTACGAGCAGTACTTC. It translates to CASSRRTGLYEQYF.

This clone came up once. The chain uses TRBV19 and TRBJ2-5; 7 bases map to TRBD1. The ends lost 3 bases at V and 2 bases at J; junction bases unmatched: 6. Germline lookup yields CDR1 LNHDA and CDR2 SQIVND (reference sequence). The CDR3 has 15 residues. The CDR3 sequence: CASSISATGQETQYF. Here the CDR3 DNA reads TGTGCCAGTAGTATCTCAGCGACAGGGCAAGAGACCCAGTACTTC.

This chain connects TRBV18 to TRBJ2-2; no clear D. The V gene's germline CDR1 is KGHSH and CDR2 LQKENI. Trimming removed 2 bases from V and 0 bases from J, with 7 bases in between. The CDR3 has 15 amino acids. CDR3 sequence: CASSPVATNTGELFF. DNA of the CDR3: TGTGCCAGCTCACCAGTCGCAACGAACACCGGGGAGCTGTTTTTT.